The TCR beta chain described here comes from a study of blood T cell repertoires in COVID-19. The age range of participants was about 18 to 100 years, with residence in about two dozen US areas. Donors of Cohort 3 who recovered were those that had two negative PCRs, clearance, or symptom resolution. In the authors' methods: Nucleated cell counts were estimated from reference gene primer amplification. The repertoire was sequenced with immunoSEQ multiplex PCR; TCRdb's copy has only in-frame clones and lacks some. The V and J calls and clone size come from that table; D and trimming were worked out from the DNA. Of around 380,000 clones listed, 70% to 90% are singletons. The source is a man aged 25 to 40 who had recovered from COVID-19. The sequencing input was PBMCs or T cells enriched from blood (not recorded which).

The CDR3 nucleotides are TGTGCCATCAGTGAATCACGGAGCTCCTCTGGGGCCAACGTCCTGACTTTC. Translated: CAISESRSSSGANVLTF. The rearrangement uses TRBV10-3 and TRBJ2-6; D remains unclear. The CDR3 extends over 17 amino acids. Per the germline V gene, CDR1 is ENHRY and CDR2 is SYGVKD. The ends were cut back, 3 bases at V and 0 bases at J, with 12 bases in the middle.